These 19 T cell receptor beta chains were sequenced from one sample in a study of control samples from healthy donors and cancer patients. Data came from immunoSEQ multiplex PCR; TCRdb stores just in-frame clones and leaves some out. The sample consists of 140,000 or so clones, around 92% of them appearing once. Sequenced input: blood. Receptors originate from a man younger than 40 in good health.

The CDR3 coding sequence is TGTGCCAGCAGACTGGACAGCTATAGCAATCAGCCCCAGCATTTT. This translates into CASRLDSYSNQPQHF. The chain combines TRBV6-5 with TRBJ1-5; a weak D match, TRBD1 (6 bases). V was shortened by 6 bases and J by 0 bases, with 12 bases between the two germline ends. Germline V gene sequence: CDR1 MNHEY, CDR2 SVGAGI. There are 15 residues in the CDR3.

A single count supports this clone. The rearrangement uses TRBV19 and TRBJ2-3; 10 bases are shared with TRBD2. The CDR3 covers 15 residues. J was trimmed by 0 bases and V by 6 bases; bases with no gene match: 3. Germline loops: CDR1 LNHDA, CDR2 SQIVND (reference sequence). CDR3 coding DNA: TGTGCCAGTAGCCTACTAGCGGGGAGCACAGATACGCAGTATTTT. Translated, it gives CASSLLAGSTDTQYF.

This chain joins TRBV27 and TRBJ2-2; no clear D gene. V lost 3 bases to trimming and J lost 4 bases, with 9 bases between them. The CDR3 contains 14 residues. CDR1 and CDR2 (germline): MNHEY, SMNVEV (reference sequence). CDR3 coding DNA: TGTGCCAGCAGTTTCGGGTCTTTCACCGGGGAGCTGTTTTTT. It is translated as CASSFGSFTGELFF.

This rearrangement joins TRBV15 to TRBJ1-1, with 9 bases lining up with TRBD1. Germline trimming cut 0 bases from V and 2 bases from J; bases unmatched to any gene: 4. Germline V gene data show CDR1 as LNHNV and CDR2 as YYDKDF (reference sequence). The CDR3 has 16 amino acids. The CDR3 DNA sequence: TGTGCCACCAGCAGAGAGGGACAGGGCCGAAACACTGAAGCTTTCTTT. Translated: CATSREGQGRNTEAFF. Supplemented by reference TRBV15 and TRBJ1-1, the full variable domain reads DAMVIQNPRYQVTQFGKPVTLSCSQTLNHNVMYWYQQKSSQAPKLLFHYYDKDFNNEADTPDNFQSRRPNTSFCFLDIRSPGLGDTAMYLCATSREGQGRNTEAFFGQGTRLTVV.

The gene calls are TRBV2 and TRBJ1-2; no firm D call. CDR3 length: 16 amino acids. Deletions cut 8 bases from V and 1 base from J, with 20 bases between. From germline, CDR1 is SNHLY and CDR2 FYNNEI. The CDR3 DNA reads TGTGCCAGCCATCTTAGACATGCGACCGTTAACTATGGCTACACCTTC. This encodes CASHLRHATVNYGYTF.

The chain couples TRBV6-5 to TRBJ1-1, with a weak D call TRBD1 (5 bases). V was pared by 6 bases and J by 3 bases, with 17 bases between. The CDR3 consists of 15 residues. The V gene's germline CDR1 is MNHEY and CDR2 SVGAGI. The CDR3 sequence: CASSLGRGIYTEAFF. The DNA of the CDR3 is TGTGCCAGCAGCCTCGGAAGGGGAATTTACACTGAAGCTTTCTTT.

The J gene is TRBJ1-2, the V gene TRBV2; no clear D. Germline V CDR1 and CDR2: SNHLY, FYNNEI. The V gene lost 2 bases and the J gene lost 2 bases, with 9 bases spanning the gap. This CDR3 is built from 14 residues. The CDR3 region is CASSERGWNYGYTF. The DNA of the CDR3 is TGTGCCAGCAGTGAAAGAGGTTGGAACTATGGCTACACCTTC.

The V and J genes are TRBV29-1 and TRBJ1-1; 11 bases fit TRBD1. CDR3 length equals 18 residues. With V trimmed by 1 base and J by 0 bases, 10 bases remained unmatched. CDR1 and CDR2 from the germline V gene are SQVTM and ANQGSEA. The DNA for the CDR3 is TGCAGCGTTGAAGCCGGACAGGGGGCGATCCAAATGAACACTGAAGCTTTCTTT. Residues: CSVEAGQGAIQMNTEAFF.

This clone was seen just once. This chain uses TRBV21-1 with TRBJ1-6; the table's D gene call, TRBD1, was not cross checked with the DNA. TRBV21-1 is a pseudogene. The CDR3 has 14 amino acids. The CDR3 sequence is CASSTGVDNSPLHF. The DNA for the CDR3 is TGTGCCAGCAGCACAGGGGTAGATAATTCACCCCTCCACTTT.

CDR3 protein: CASSLSGGKGPPLHF. Here the CDR3 DNA reads TGTGCCAGCAGCTTAAGCGGGGGGAAGGGGCCACCCCTCCACTTT. The V and J genes are TRBV14 and TRBJ1-6, with a weak D call TRBD1 (5 bases). This CDR3 has 15 residues. Between the trimmed V and J ends, which lost 5 bases and 11 bases, there was a span of 19 bases. Per germline, CDR1 SGHDN and CDR2 FVKESK.

This sequence joins TRBV24-1 and TRBJ1-4, with D unresolved. Germline-derived CDR1 and CDR2 are KGHDR and SFDVKD. This CDR3 has 14 residues. With 2 bases removed from V and 6 bases from J, the gap between germline ends came to 9 bases. As DNA, the CDR3 is TGTGCCACCAGTGATTCACAACGGGATGAAAAACTGTTTTTT. This encodes CATSDSQRDEKLFF.

This chain uses TRBV28 with TRBJ2-1, with 11 bases identical to TRBD2. Trimming cost V 6 bases and J 9 bases; bases outside gene matches: 10. Germline CDR1 MDHEN, CDR2 SYDVKM. The CDR3 totals 15 residues. The CDR3 sequence is CASSLLAGEGGEQFF. CDR3 bases: TGTGCCAGCAGCTTACTAGCGGGGGAAGGGGGTGAGCAGTTCTTC.

This sequence joins TRBV2 and TRBJ2-4; 11 bases line up with TRBD2. Trimming at V came to 6 bases and at J to 1 base, leaving 11 bases not matched to a gene. CDR3 length equals 18 residues. Germline CDR1 is SNHLY and CDR2 is FYNNEI. The CDR3 protein is CASRTGLAGGVAKNIQYF. The CDR3 DNA sequence: TGTGCCAGCAGGACTGGGCTAGCGGGGGGTGTGGCCAAAAACATTCAGTACTTC.

This clone occurred once. This chain connects TRBV2 to TRBJ1-1; 7 bases map to TRBD1. J lost 4 bases, V lost 8 bases, and 13 bases had no gene match. CDR1 and CDR2 (germline): SNHLY, FYNNEI. The CDR3 runs to 15 residues. The CDR3 loop is CASCRDSSSITEAFF. The DNA for the CDR3 is TGTGCCAGCTGCCGGGACAGCTCATCTATCACTGAAGCTTTCTTT.

This chain uses TRBV7-2 with TRBJ1-2; D gene uncertain. CDR3 length: 11 residues. V was clipped by 4 bases and J by 8 bases, with 8 bases between them. Germline V gene data show CDR1 as SGHTA and CDR2 as FQGNSA. The CDR3 region has the DNA TGTGCCAGCAGCTACCGGAGGGGCTACACCTTC. Its translation is CASSYRRGYTF.

The CDR3 DNA reads as TGTGCCAGCAGGACAGGGTCCTCCTACAATGAGCAGTTCTTC. Protein: CASRTGSSYNEQFF. The chain is built from TRBV7-6 and TRBJ2-1; 7 nucleotides agree with TRBD1. CDR1 is SGHVS and CDR2 is FNYEAQ in the germline V gene. This CDR3 spans 14 amino acids. Unmatched junction bases numbered 2, after V lost 6 bases and J lost 0 bases.

V is TRBV9 and J is TRBJ2-3; possibly TRBD2 for D (5 bases). V was clipped by 2 bases and J by 9 bases, with 19 bases between them. CDR1 and CDR2 from the germline V gene are SGDLS and YYNGEE. The CDR3 loop spans 15 amino acids. The CDR3 protein is CASSVTGEPAQTQYF. CDR3 coding DNA: TGTGCCAGCAGCGTTACCGGGGAGCCGGCCCAGACGCAGTATTTT.

This rearrangement joins TRBV29-1 to TRBJ2-7; 10 bases are a match to TRBD2. Per germline, CDR1 SQVTM and CDR2 ANQGSEA. V was clipped by 4 bases and J by 3 bases; unmatched bases: 6. The CDR3 is 14 amino acids. CDR3 in amino acids: CSVGPSGGFYEQYF. In DNA form, the CDR3 reads TGCAGCGTTGGCCCTAGCGGGGGATTCTACGAGCAGTACTTC.

Regarding this clone: This same CDR3 is encoded by further DNA sequences in the sample. The gene calls are TRBV2 and TRBJ2-2; perhaps TRBD2 as D (5 bases). CDR3 length: 14 residues. V shed 4 bases and J shed 0 bases, with 6 bases lying between them. The V gene's germline CDR1 is SNHLY and CDR2 FYNNEI. The CDR3 here is CASSGGPNTGELFF. In DNA, the CDR3 is TGTGCCAGCAGTGGAGGGCCGAACACCGGGGAGCTGTTTTTT.